Listed below are T cell receptor beta chains from one sample, sequenced in a study of blood T cell repertoires in COVID-19. Sequencing was performed with immunoSEQ multiplex PCR; in TCRdb, only in-frame clones are kept and a portion is missing. The sample consists of under 150,000 clones, around four fifths of them appearing once. Sequencing was carried out using peripheral blood. The receptors were sampled from a woman aged 40 to 55 with active or convalescent COVID-19. Both conserved end residues are part of each CDR3. The D gene is left open where the match is weak. Clone size is not always given. Where it is, it says once, few, many or a class for expanded clones.

j_call d_call v_call clone_size cdr3_aa cdr3_nt
TRBJ2-7 - TRBV3-1/TRBV3-2 - CASSPDYPGEQYF TGTGCCAGCAGCCCCGACTACCCGGGGGAGCAGTACTTC
TRBJ2-1 TRBD1 TRBV29-1 - CSVEMTGWRLYNEQFF TGCAGCGTTGAAATGACAGGGTGGCGATTATACAATGAGCAGTTCTTC
TRBJ1-1 TRBD1 TRBV2 once CASYSGTGGLNTEAFF TGTGCCAGCTACTCTGGGACAGGGGGCTTGAACACTGAAGCTTTCTTT
TRBJ1-1 TRBD1 TRBV29-1 - CATGTMNTEAFF TGCGCGACAGGGACAATGAACACTGAAGCTTTCTTT
TRBJ1-6 TRBD1 TRBV3-1/TRBV3-2 - CASSLGQAVSPLHF TGTGCCAGCAGCTTGGGACAGGCGGTTTCACCCCTCCACTTT
TRBJ1-2 - TRBV7-2 - CASSLAQGTGGYTF TGTGCCAGCAGCTTAGCGCAGGGGACGGGTGGCTACACCTTC
TRBJ2-7 TRBD1 TRBV2 - CASSDAPGQAYEQYF TGTGCCAGCAGTGATGCCCCGGGACAGGCCTACGAGCAGTACTTC
TRBJ2-3 - TRBV11-2 - CASSGPAGTSSTDTQYF TGTGCCAGCAGCGGCCCGGCCGGGACATCTAGCACAGATACGCAGTATTTT
TRBJ1-6 TRBD1 TRBV6-1 - CASSEPDLIWDSQGSLHF TGTGCCAGCAGTGAGCCGGACTTGATATGGGACAGCCAGGGGTCCCTCCACTTT
TRBJ1-1 - TRBV6-5 - CASRAGYDTEAFF TGTGCCAGCAGAGCAGGGTACGACACTGAAGCTTTCTTT
TRBJ1-4 TRBD1 TRBV7-9 - CASSLGQGAYEKLFF TGTGCCAGCAGCTTAGGACAGGGGGCATATGAAAAACTGTTTTTT
TRBJ2-5 TRBD1 TRBV5-6 - CASSAGQGAWGTQYF TGTGCCAGCAGCGCCGGACAGGGGGCTTGGGGGACCCAGTACTTC
TRBJ1-2 - TRBV4-3 - CASSQETDYGYTF TGCGCCAGCAGCCAAGAGACAGATTATGGCTACACCTTC
TRBJ2-7 - TRBV10-2 few CASSGTVRGEQYF TGCGCCAGCAGTGGGACAGTCCGTGGCGAGCAGTACTTC
TRBJ2-1 - TRBV6-5 - CASHGDNEQFF TGTGCCAGCCATGGAGACAATGAGCAGTTCTTC
TRBJ2-5 - TRBV18 - CASSRSQETQYF TGTGCCAGCTCACGGAGCCAAGAGACCCAGTACTTC
TRBJ1-6 - TRBV27 - CASSLSLGRANSPLHF TGTGCCAGCAGTTTGTCTCTTGGCAGGGCCAATTCACCCCTCCACTTT
TRBJ1-2 - TRBV10-2 once CASNARAVNYGYTF TGCGCCAGCAATGCGAGGGCTGTTAACTATGGCTACACCTTC
TRBJ1-2 TRBD1 TRBV28 - CASSLTEGAGNNYGYTF TGTGCCAGCAGTTTAACAGAGGGGGCGGGGAATAACTATGGCTACACCTTC
TRBJ1-5 TRBD1 TRBV9 - CASSQGQDRHQPQHF TGTGCCAGCAGCCAAGGACAGGATAGACATCAGCCCCAGCATTTT
TRBJ1-4 - TRBV28 - CAIEPGGGEKLFF TGTGCCATAGAGCCCGGGGGGGGTGAAAAACTGTTTTTT
TRBJ2-2 - TRBV28 - CASRDKNTGELFF TGTGCCAGCCGGGACAAGAACACCGGGGAGCTGTTTTTT
TRBJ2-1 TRBD1 TRBV19 once CASRPQGQGYNEQFF TGTGCCAGCCGGCCCCAAGGACAGGGCTACAATGAGCAGTTCTTC
TRBJ2-3 TRBD2 TRBV12-5 - CASGPGTSADTQYF TGTGCTAGTGGTCCCGGGACTAGCGCAGATACGCAGTATTTT
TRBJ1-2 - TRBV18 - CASSPLDGDYSNYGYTF TGTGCCAGCTCACCCCTAGACGGGGACTATTCTAACTATGGCTACACCTTC
TRBJ2-1 - TRBV7-9 - CASSPTRVPYNEQFF TGTGCCAGCAGCCCCACCCGGGTTCCCTACAATGAGCAGTTCTTC
TRBJ2-3 TRBD2 TRBV10-2 - CATGVAGGPEDTQYF TGCGCCACCGGAGTAGCGGGGGGGCCGGAAGATACGCAGTATTTT
TRBJ1-3 TRBD1 TRBV7-2 - CASSHDRGPGNTIYF TGTGCCAGCAGCCATGACAGGGGGCCTGGAAACACCATATATTTT
TRBJ1-2 - TRBV10-3 - CAISEGRGYGYTF TGTGCCATCAGTGAGGGAAGGGGCTATGGCTACACCTTC
TRBJ2-7 TRBD1 TRBV19 - CASSISGTGPWEQYF TGTGCCAGTAGTATTTCGGGGACAGGGCCATGGGAGCAGTACTTC
TRBJ2-7 - TRBV5-1 - CASSLFSHLSYEQYF TGCGCCAGCAGCCTGTTCTCACACCTCTCCTACGAGCAGTACTTC
TRBJ2-5 TRBD1 TRBV27 - CASSARTGVFIQETQYF TGTGCCAGCAGTGCTAGGACAGGGGTCTTCATCCAAGAGACCCAGTACTTC
TRBJ2-5 TRBD1 TRBV19 - CASSPGTAETQYF TGTGCCAGTAGTCCCGGGACAGCCGAGACCCAGTACTTC
TRBJ1-2 - TRBV25-1 - CASREGHYGYTF TGTGCCAGCCGCGAGGGCCACTATGGCTACACCTTC
TRBJ2-7 - TRBV5-4 - CASSWGQGSSYEQYF TGTGCCAGCAGCTGGGGGCAGGGCAGCTCCTACGAGCAGTACTTC
TRBJ2-1 TRBD1 TRBV28 - CASRPDRATYNEQFF TGTGCCAGCAGACCGGACAGGGCCACCTACAATGAGCAGTTCTTC
TRBJ2-2 - TRBV19 few CASRRGFGELFF TGTGCCAGCCGCAGGGGTTTCGGGGAGCTGTTTTTT
TRBJ1-4 TRBD1 TRBV28 - CAYSPGQSNEKLFF TGTGCCTACTCCCCGGGACAGAGTAATGAAAAACTGTTTTTT
TRBJ1-3 - TRBV4-1 - CASSQVAGSGNTIYF TGCGCCAGCAGCCAAGTAGCGGGGTCTGGAAACACCATATATTTT
TRBJ1-6 - TRBV27 once CASSFRAHNSPLHF TGTGCCAGCAGTTTCAGGGCCCATAATTCACCCCTCCACTTT
TRBJ1-3 TRBD1 TRBV5-6 few CASSFRNRQGASGNTIYF TGTGCCAGCAGCTTCAGAAATAGACAGGGGGCTTCTGGAAACACCATATATTTT
TRBJ2-3 - TRBV28 - CASSFRGGLTDTQYF TGTGCCAGCAGTTTTAGGGGGGGTCTCACAGATACGCAGTATTTT
TRBJ1-5 - TRBV18 - CASSRAGRAQPQHF TGTGCCAGCTCACGGGCGGGTCGGGCCCAGCCCCAGCATTTT
TRBJ2-7 - TRBV5-4 - CASSPGRDYEQYF TGTGCCAGCAGCCCCGGCAGGGACTACGAGCAGTACTTC
TRBJ2-3 - TRBV9 - CASSVTRDSSTDTQYF TGTGCCAGCAGCGTAACCCGGGACTCCTCGACAGATACGCAGTATTTT
TRBJ2-7 TRBD2 TRBV3-1/TRBV3-2 - CASSQVPGLGSSYEQYF TGTGCCAGCAGCCAAGTACCGGGACTAGGCTCTTCCTACGAGCAGTACTTC
TRBJ1-4 TRBD1 TRBV7-9 - CASSRPRDRFNEKLFF TGTGCCAGCAGCCGTCCAAGGGACAGGTTTAATGAAAAACTGTTTTTT
TRBJ1-2 TRBD1 TRBV4-2 - CASSQAGTGSVGYTF TGTGCCAGCAGCCAAGCCGGGACAGGGAGTGTTGGCTACACCTTC
TRBJ1-5 - TRBV28 - CASSLAGRYVNSNQPQHF TGTGCCAGCAGTTTAGCAGGGAGGTACGTTAATAGCAATCAGCCCCAGCATTTT
TRBJ2-3 - TRBV7-7 - CASSSVRADTQYF TGTGCCAGCAGCTCAGTGAGGGCAGATACGCAGTATTTT
TRBJ1-2 - TRBV18 once CASSPTGTANYGYTF TGTGCCAGCTCACCCACAGGGACCGCTAACTATGGCTACACCTTC
TRBJ1-2 - TRBV27 - CASSLPKQGPGNYGYTF TGTGCCAGCAGTTTACCGAAACAGGGTCCCGGCAACTATGGCTACACCTTC
TRBJ2-7 TRBD2 TRBV6-6 - CASSATSGYEQYF TGTGCCAGCAGTGCCACTAGCGGCTACGAGCAGTACTTC
TRBJ2-3 TRBD1 TRBV19 - CASAMTGTDTQYF TGTGCCAGTGCCATGACAGGGACAGATACGCAGTATTTT
TRBJ1-2 - TRBV19 - CASSIINRAEAYTF TGTGCCAGTAGTATAATTAACAGGGCGGAAGCCTACACCTTC
TRBJ1-5 TRBD1 TRBV28 - CASSPGDTGGLQPQHF TGTGCCAGCAGTCCAGGGGATACAGGGGGCCTACAGCCCCAGCATTTT
TRBJ2-5 - TRBV7-2 once CASSPNRAFGTQYF TGTGCCAGCAGCCCCAACAGGGCTTTTGGCACCCAGTACTTC